This record covers a single TCR beta chain. Authors' analysis steps: Counts of nucleated cells, estimated from reference gene primer amplification, were obtained. Method: immunoSEQ multiplex PCR; TCRdb's copy keeps in-frame clones and lacks some. Clone size and the V and J calls come from that table; the DNA yielded D and trimming. The sample contains 200,000 to 250,000 clones, almost 90% of which appear only once. V was pared by 7 bases and J by 1 base, with 15 bases between. CDR1 and CDR2 (germline): SNHLY, FYNNEI. The CDR3 totals 15 residues. Participants' reported clinical history set cohort assignment. The record originates from a study of blood T cell repertoires in COVID-19. Study summary: Whether acute or convalescent, the COVID-19 samples came from the United States, Italy and Spain. T cells, B-cell-depleted T cells, or PBMCs provided the cDNA or gDNA that served as material.

This clonotype was obtained from a woman in her 50s with acute COVID-19. Sequenced material: PBMCs or T cells enriched from blood (not recorded which). The V call is TRBV2, the J call TRBJ2-3; D not certain. DNA for the CDR3: TGTGCCAGCAATTCGGTCTTTGGAGGCACAGATACGCAGTATTTT. Its translation is CASNSVFGGTDTQYF.